These 17 T cell receptor beta chains came from one sample sequenced in a study of blood T cell repertoires in COVID-19. Some clones are missing from TCRdb's copy, which holds only in-frame ones; the method was immunoSEQ multiplex PCR. The data contain some 240,000 clones, roughly 80% of them singletons. The sample taken for sequencing was PBMCs or T cells enriched from blood (not recorded which). These receptors came from a man aged 50 to 60 who had recovered from COVID-19.

The V and J genes are TRBV6-5 and TRBJ1-6; D possibly corresponds to TRBD1 (6 bases). Germline-derived CDR1 and CDR2 are MNHEY and SVGAGI. This CDR3 region has 14 residues. Trimming cost V 7 bases and J 10 bases, with 17 bases left between them. CDR3 in DNA: TGTGCCAGCACCGGGACAAACGTCCAGTCACCCCTCCACTTT. It is translated as CASTGTNVQSPLHF.

J is TRBJ2-3 and V is TRBV18; D might be TRBD2 (5 bases). Trimming took off 4 bases at V and 3 bases at J, with 20 bases between the two ends. The CDR3 has 17 amino acids. Germline values: CDR1 KGHSH, CDR2 LQKENI. The CDR3 region has the DNA TGTGCCAGCTCACGGCTAGAGGGCCTGATAATGACAGATACGCAGTATTTT. It encodes CASSRLEGLIMTDTQYF. Based on the CDR3 plus reference TRBV18 and TRBJ2-3, the full variable domain is NAGVMQNPRHLVRRRGQEARLRCSPMKGHSHVYWYRQLPEEGLKFMVYLQKENIIDESGMPKERFSAEFPKEGPSILRIQQVVRGDSAAYFCASSRLEGLIMTDTQYFGPGTRLTVL.

The genes are TRBV5-1 and TRBJ2-7; D not certain. CDR1 and CDR2 from the germline V gene are SGHRS and YFSETQ. The CDR3 is 14 residues long. V was pared by 1 base and J by 3 bases, with 11 bases between. CDR3 region: CASSLTPSNYEQYF. The CDR3 nucleotides read TGCGCCAGCAGCTTGACTCCCTCAAACTACGAGCAGTACTTC.

The gene calls are TRBV15 and TRBJ2-1, with 10 bases that match TRBD2. The CDR3 spans 17 residues. Per the germline V gene, CDR1 is LNHNV and CDR2 is YYDKDF (reference sequence). V dropped 0 bases and J dropped 8; count of bases not matched to a gene: 10. CDR3 region: CATSRDAGAGGSDEQFF. The CDR3 DNA sequence: TGTGCCACCAGCAGAGATGCGGGAGCGGGGGGGTCCGATGAGCAGTTCTTC.

The rearrangement uses TRBV7-2 and TRBJ2-1; 15 bases fit TRBD2. The CDR3 runs 15 residues. Germline V gene sequence: CDR1 SGHTA, CDR2 FQGNSA. J gave up 4 bases and V 7 bases, and 2 bases lay outside the gene matches. CDR3 in DNA: TGTGCCAGCACCGGACTAGCGGGGGGGTACAATGAGCAGTTCTTC. Encoded protein: CASTGLAGGYNEQFF.

The CDR3 coding sequence is TGTGCCAGCAGCCCCCGTGAGGCTAACTCCTACGAGCAGTACTTC. Its protein is CASSPREANSYEQYF. The V call is TRBV7-9, the J call TRBJ2-7, with D unclear. CDR3 size: 15 residues. CDR1 is SEHNR, CDR2 FQNEAQ, per germline (reference sequence). V lost 5 bases and J 0 bases, leaving 14 bases between the germline ends.

The J gene is TRBJ2-1, the V gene TRBV10-2; 12 bases line up with TRBD2. The V and J ends lost 3 bases and 7 bases, in that order; junction bases with no gene match: 13. This CDR3 has 18 amino acids. Germline CDR1 WSHSY, CDR2 SAAADI. The DNA of the CDR3 is TGCGCCAGCAGTGACGAACTAGCGGGAGGCCGGCGGGTGAATGAGCAGTTCTTC. Residues: CASSDELAGGRRVNEQFF.

V gene TRBV9 combines with J gene TRBJ1-4; TRBD1 is a possible D gene (6 bases). Trimming cost V 3 bases and J 4 bases, with 10 bases left between them. Germline CDR1 and CDR2: SGDLS and YYNGEE. There are 14 residues in the CDR3. DNA for the CDR3: TGTGCCAGCAGCGGGGGACACCTTAATGAAAAACTGTTTTTT. Translating gives CASSGGHLNEKLFF.

The chain combines TRBV2 with TRBJ2-1; 8 bases agree with TRBD2. The CDR3 is made up of 18 amino acids. J was trimmed by 0 bases and V by 1 base; bases with no gene match: 8. Germline V gene sequence: CDR1 SNHLY, CDR2 FYNNEI. The CDR3 sequence: CASSEDTSGRSSYNEQFF. CDR3 sequence (DNA): TGTGCCAGCAGTGAAGATACTAGCGGAAGGAGCTCCTACAATGAGCAGTTCTTC. Full variable domain (remainder filled in from reference TRBV2 and TRBJ2-1): EPEVTQTPSHQVTQMGQEVILRCVPISNHLYFYWYRQILGQKVEFLVSFYNNEISEKSEIFDDQFSVERPDGSNFTLKIRSTKLEDSAMYFCASSEDTSGRSSYNEQFFGPGTRLTVL.

V usage is TRBV7-3 and J usage is TRBJ2-2; 9 bases agree with TRBD2. The ends lost 6 bases at V and 5 bases at J; junction bases unmatched: 7. This CDR3 spans 15 amino acids. The germline CDR1 and CDR2 sequences are SGHTA and FQGTGA. The CDR3 loop reads CASRLAGAQTGELFF. In DNA, the CDR3 is TGTGCCAGCAGATTAGCGGGGGCCCAGACCGGGGAGCTGTTTTTT.

The chain couples TRBV3-1 (or the pseudogene TRBV3-2) to TRBJ2-1, with D tentatively TRBD2 (5 bases). The germline V gene has CDR1 LGHDT and CDR2 YNNKEL (reference sequence). The CDR3 has 15 amino acids. V was shortened by 4 bases and J by 10 bases, with 20 bases between the two germline ends. CDR3 sequence: CASSPLAGEGSEQFF. CDR3 in DNA: TGTGCCAGCAGCCCATTAGCAGGTGAGGGATCGGAGCAGTTCTTC.

This clone was recorded once. The rearrangement links TRBV12-3 or TRBV12-4 to TRBJ1-1, with D possibly matching TRBD1 (5 bases). This CDR3 contains 13 residues. The V end lost 7 bases, the J end lost 8 bases, and 17 bases lay between the germline ends. CDR3 region: CASNNPGSREAFF. The CDR3, as DNA: TGTGCCAGCAACAATCCAGGGTCAAGGGAAGCTTTCTTT.

The V gene is TRBV24-1, the J gene TRBJ2-2; no clear D. The V end lost 6 bases, the J end lost 6 bases, and 4 bases lay between the germline ends. The CDR3 has 11 amino acids. The germline V gene encodes CDR1 KGHDR and CDR2 SFDVKD. CDR3 amino acids: CATSLAGELFF. The DNA of the CDR3 is TGTGCCACCAGTCTCGCCGGGGAGCTGTTTTTT.

The rearrangement joins TRBV5-1 to TRBJ2-2; D is possibly TRBD2 (7 bases). Looked up from germline, CDR1 is SGHRS and CDR2 is YFSETQ. The CDR3 is 13 residues long. The V and J ends lost 2 bases and 6 bases respectively, with 8 bases between them. The CDR3 region is CASSLGGAGELFF. CDR3 sequence (DNA): TGCGCCAGCAGCTTAGGGGGGGCCGGGGAGCTGTTTTTT.

The chain links TRBV9 to TRBJ1-5; maybe TRBD1 (5 bases). The V end was cut by 3 bases, the J end by 1 base, with 11 bases between. The CDR3 runs 15 residues. Germline V gives CDR1 SGDLS, CDR2 YYNGEE. The CDR3 DNA reads as TGTGCCAGCAGCGCCGACCCAGGGAGCAATCAGCCCCAGCATTTT. Protein sequence: CASSADPGSNQPQHF.

This sequence joins TRBV28 and TRBJ1-2; 7 bases agree with TRBD1. This CDR3 has 13 residues. Germline CDR1 MDHEN, CDR2 SYDVKM. The ends lost 8 bases at V and 7 bases at J; junction bases unmatched: 10. The CDR3: CASLDRTGFGYTF. CDR3 DNA sequence: TGTGCCAGCCTCGACCGGACAGGTTTTGGCTACACCTTC.

This clone was recorded only once. The chain carries TRBV5-6 and TRBJ2-7, with 7 bases lining up with TRBD1. CDR3 size: 13 residues. Germline CDR1 reads SGHDT; CDR2 reads YYEEEE. The V gene end was trimmed by 4 bases and the J gene end by 3 bases; junction bases not matched to a gene: 4. CDR3 DNA sequence: TGTGCCAGCAGCAAACGACAGGGCTACGAGCAGTACTTC. It yields the protein CASSKRQGYEQYF.